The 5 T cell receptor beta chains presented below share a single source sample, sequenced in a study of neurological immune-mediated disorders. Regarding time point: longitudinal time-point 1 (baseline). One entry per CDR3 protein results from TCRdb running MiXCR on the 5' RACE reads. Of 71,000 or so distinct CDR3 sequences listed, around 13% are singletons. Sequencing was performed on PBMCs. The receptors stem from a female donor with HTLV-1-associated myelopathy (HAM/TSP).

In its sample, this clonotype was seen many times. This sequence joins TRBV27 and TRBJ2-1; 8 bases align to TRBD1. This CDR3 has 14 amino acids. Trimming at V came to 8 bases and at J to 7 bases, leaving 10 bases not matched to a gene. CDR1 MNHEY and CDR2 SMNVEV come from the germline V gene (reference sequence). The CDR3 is CASGPGQVRNEQFF. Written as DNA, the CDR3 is TGTGCCAGCGGACCGGGACAGGTCAGAAATGAGCAGTTCTTC.

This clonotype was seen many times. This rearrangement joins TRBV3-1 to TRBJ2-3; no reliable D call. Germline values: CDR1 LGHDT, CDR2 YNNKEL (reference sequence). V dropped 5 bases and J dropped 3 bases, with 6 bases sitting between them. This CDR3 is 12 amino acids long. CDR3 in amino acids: CASSLGTDTQYF. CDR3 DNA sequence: TGTGCCAGCAGCTTGGGAACAGATACGCAGTATTTT.

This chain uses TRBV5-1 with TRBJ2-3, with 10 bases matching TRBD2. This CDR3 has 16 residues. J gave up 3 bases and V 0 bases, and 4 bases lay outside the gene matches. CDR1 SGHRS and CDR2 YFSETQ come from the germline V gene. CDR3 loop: CASSLALAGRTDTQYF. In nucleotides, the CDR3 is TGCGCCAGCAGCTTGGCACTAGCGGGGAGAACAGATACGCAGTATTTT.

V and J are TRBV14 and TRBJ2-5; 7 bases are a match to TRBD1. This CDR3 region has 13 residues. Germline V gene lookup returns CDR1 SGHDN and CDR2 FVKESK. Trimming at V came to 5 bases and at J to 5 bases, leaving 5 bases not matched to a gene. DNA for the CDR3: TGTGCCAGCAGCGACAGGGTTCGGGAGACCCAGTACTTC. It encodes CASSDRVRETQYF.

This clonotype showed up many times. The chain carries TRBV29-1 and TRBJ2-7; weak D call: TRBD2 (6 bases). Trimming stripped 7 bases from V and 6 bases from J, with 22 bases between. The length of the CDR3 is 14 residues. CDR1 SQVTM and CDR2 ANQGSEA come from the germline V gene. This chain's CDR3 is CSASSLAGLPEQYF. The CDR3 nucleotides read TGCAGCGCCTCCTCTCTGGCGGGGTTGCCCGAGCAGTACTTC.